The clone carrying this TCR beta chain was observed a few times. This sample is drawn from a study of CD8 T cells in Susac syndrome. The germline V and J ends were trimmed by 7 bases and 3 bases, with 26 bases remaining between them. CDR1 is SGHAT, CDR2 FQNNGV, per germline. This CDR3 has 18 residues. The authors reverse transcribed roughly 0.5 to 1 ug RNA with random hexamers. TCRdb fed the immunoSEQ multiplex PCR reads into MiXCR, producing one record per CDR3 protein. Of around 140,000 distinct CDR3 sequences in the sample, around 85% are singletons; the top ten hold more than 0.5%. This clonotype originated in a human donor with multiple sclerosis. Sequencing was done on a sample of CD8+ T cells from PBMCs. The chain carries TRBV11-2 and TRBJ2-3, with a tentative D call TRBD1 (5 bases). Here the CDR3 reads CASTNIIIQEKGTDTQYF. As DNA, the CDR3 is TGTGCCAGCACCAACATCATTATACAGGAGAAGGGGACAGATACGCAGTATTTT.